A single sample is the source of the 17 T cell receptor beta chains below, sequenced in a study of T cell responses to AZD1222 COVID-19 vaccine. Sequencing used immunoSEQ multiplex PCR; TCRdb keeps in-frame clones, though not all of them. This table has almost 55,000 clones, about 88% appearing once. Source: peripheral blood, taken on day 0 of AZD1222 vaccination. The receptors were gathered from an adult in good health.

Comment on this clone: The same CDR3 arises from other DNA sequences in this sample as well. The V gene is TRBV20-1, the J gene TRBJ2-5; D not certain. Trimming left V 6 bases short and J 2 bases short, with 4 bases between. Germline CDR1 reads DFQATT; CDR2 reads SNEGSKA (reference sequence). This CDR3 contains 10 residues. The CDR3 DNA is TGCAGTGCCGCGCAAGAGACCCAGTACTTC. Translating it yields CSAAQETQYF.

The chain joins TRBV6-5 to TRBJ2-2; D is ambiguous. This CDR3 has 12 amino acids. V gave up 4 bases and J gave up 8 bases, with 8 bases separating them. Per germline, CDR1 MNHEY and CDR2 SVGAGI. CDR3: CASSWKGGELFF. In nucleotides, the CDR3 is TGTGCCAGCAGTTGGAAGGGTGGGGAGCTGTTTTTT.

This clone has a handful of counts. This sequence joins TRBV29-1 and TRBJ2-2; no clear D gene. Germline CDR1 is SQVTM and CDR2 is ANQGSEA. This CDR3 is built from 15 residues. Trimming cost V 3 bases and J 0 bases, with 11 bases left between them. The CDR3 DNA reads TGCAGCGTTGAGCCAGGAGACGCGAACACCGGGGAGCTGTTTTTT. Translated, it gives CSVEPGDANTGELFF.

The chain carries TRBV11-2 and TRBJ2-2; D is perhaps TRBD1 or TRBD2 (5 bases each). Per germline, CDR1 SGHAT and CDR2 FQNNGV. The CDR3 contains 15 residues. The V gene lost 5 bases and the J gene lost 4 bases, with 14 bases spanning the gap. As DNA, the CDR3 is TGTGCCAGCAGCGTGATTCTGGGACCCACCGGGGAGCTGTTTTTT. Translated: CASSVILGPTGELFF.

V gene TRBV6-1 combines with J gene TRBJ2-3, with D hard to call. This CDR3 is 14 amino acids long. CDR1 is MNHNS and CDR2 is SASEGT in the germline V gene. V was trimmed by 0 bases and J by 9 bases, leaving 13 bases between them. The DNA for the CDR3 is TGTGCCAGCAGTGAAGCATCGTCGGGTGGAACGCAGTATTTT. This gives the protein CASSEASSGGTQYF.

V usage is TRBV18 and J usage is TRBJ2-5; TRBD1 matches 11 bases. The J segment lost 2 bases and the V segment lost 8 bases, leaving 7 bases of the junction unmatched. The length of the CDR3 is 15 residues. Germline V gene sequence: CDR1 KGHSH, CDR2 LQKENI. The CDR3 loop reads CASLQDRGQQETQYF. The CDR3 bases are TGTGCCAGCCTACAGGACAGGGGGCAACAAGAGACCCAGTACTTC.

This sequence joins TRBV28 and TRBJ1-2; tentatively, D is TRBD1 (6 bases). This CDR3 comprises 13 residues. Germline V gene lookup returns CDR1 MDHEN and CDR2 SYDVKM. Trimming cost V 4 bases and J 5 bases, with 11 bases left between them. Here the CDR3 reads CASSSDRPYGYTF. The CDR3 DNA reads TGTGCCAGCAGTTCCGACAGGCCTTATGGCTACACCTTC.

V and J are TRBV27 and TRBJ2-3; a weak D match, TRBD2 (6 bases). Trimming took off 5 bases at V and 5 bases at J, with 26 bases between the two ends. The CDR3 extends over 18 amino acids. The germline V gene encodes CDR1 MNHEY and CDR2 SMNVEV (reference sequence). CDR3 protein: CASSPSLIYWGEKDTQYF. In nucleotides, the CDR3 is TGTGCCAGCAGTCCAAGCCTAATTTATTGGGGGGAAAAAGATACGCAGTATTTT.

This rearrangement joins TRBV4-2 to TRBJ2-5; TRBD2 matches 7 bases. The length of the CDR3 is 16 residues. The trim removed 0 bases at V and 4 bases at J, leaving 8 bases unmatched. Germline V CDR1 and CDR2: LGHNA, YNFKEQ. This chain's CDR3 is CASSQEGRAASETQYF. The CDR3, as DNA: TGTGCCAGCAGCCAAGAGGGGAGGGCCGCCTCAGAGACCCAGTACTTC.

The V gene is TRBV29-1, the J gene TRBJ1-2, with D possibly matching TRBD1 (6 bases). The CDR3 sequence is 15 residues long. Germline-derived CDR1 and CDR2 are SQVTM and ANQGSEA. V lost 6 bases, J lost 4 bases, and 21 bases lay in between. The CDR3 sequence: CSVELNGGRVYGYTF. The CDR3 DNA follows: TGCAGCGTGGAACTGAACGGGGGGCGCGTCTATGGCTACACCTTC.

The J gene is TRBJ2-3, the V gene TRBV6-5; no reliable D call. Trimming cost V 2 bases and J 4 bases, with 10 bases left between them. The CDR3 spans 14 residues. The germline V gene has CDR1 MNHEY and CDR2 SVGAGI. For the CDR3, the DNA is TGTGCCAGCAGTTACCGGGCAGGCCCAGATACGCAGTATTTT. This encodes CASSYRAGPDTQYF.

This clone was seen only a few times. The genes are TRBV28 and TRBJ2-7; D is uncertain. The CDR3 is 12 residues long. V dropped 3 bases and J dropped 7 bases, with 10 bases sitting between them. Germline V lookup: CDR1 MDHEN, CDR2 SYDVKM. The CDR3 loop is CASSFGASEQYF. The CDR3 bases are TGTGCCAGCAGTTTCGGAGCGTCTGAGCAGTACTTC.

The genes are TRBV3-1 (or the pseudogene TRBV3-2) and TRBJ2-7; 13 bases fit TRBD2. V dropped 4 bases and J dropped 3; count of bases not matched to a gene: 0. The CDR3 is 14 amino acids. Germline V gene data show CDR1 as LGHDT and CDR2 as YNNKEL (reference sequence). Here the CDR3 reads CASSRTSGSYEQYF. CDR3 bases: TGTGCCAGCAGCCGGACTAGCGGGAGCTACGAGCAGTACTTC.

The chain combines TRBV29-1 with TRBJ1-2, with D possibly TRBD1 on 5 matching bases. Germline V gene sequence: CDR1 SQVTM, CDR2 ANQGSEA. The CDR3 extends over 14 amino acids. V gave up 5 bases and J gave up 6 bases, with 19 bases separating them. CDR3: CSVLKSGLGDGYTF. DNA of the CDR3: TGCAGCGTTCTGAAGAGTGGGTTGGGGGATGGCTACACCTTC.

The chain links TRBV29-1 to TRBJ2-5; D is possibly TRBD2 (5 bases). V gave up 1 base and J gave up 5 bases, with 20 bases separating them. Per germline, CDR1 SQVTM and CDR2 ANQGSEA. The CDR3 is 16 residues long. CDR3 sequence (DNA): TGCAGCGTTGAAGGGGTGGCGGGTGTGGTAAGGGAGACCCAGTACTTC. As protein: CSVEGVAGVVRETQYF.

This chain uses TRBV6-1 with TRBJ1-1; tentative D call: TRBD1 (6 bases). The CDR3 length is 14 residues. Trimming shortened V by 2 bases and J by 4 bases, and 11 bases separated the two germline ends. Germline CDR1 and CDR2: MNHNS and SASEGT. The CDR3 is CASSEIGTFTEAFF. DNA of the CDR3: TGTGCCAGCAGTGAAATAGGGACATTCACTGAAGCTTTCTTT.

V and J are TRBV14 and TRBJ1-4; D unresolved. Germline V gene sequence: CDR1 SGHDN, CDR2 FVKESK. V shed 1 base and J shed 10 bases, with 10 bases lying between them. This CDR3 has 13 residues. The CDR3 bases are TGTGCCAGCAGCCAAGTTCCGTTAGGAAAACTGTTTTTT. Translated: CASSQVPLGKLFF.